The 15 T cell receptor beta chains below come from one sample, sequenced in a study of Graves' ophthalmopathy and Graves' hyperthyroidism. The study amplified TCR beta CDR3 regions using RNA transcripts. The authors performed first-round RT-PCR with HTBI primers and then a second-round multiplex PCR. TCRdb processed the multiplex PCR reads anew with MiXCR; each CDR3 protein has one entry. The sample lists 500,000 to 800,000 distinct CDR3 sequences; about 40% were seen once. The material sequenced was peripheral blood. These receptors all stem from an adult man with Graves' ophthalmopathy.

This clonotype was recorded many times. The J gene is TRBJ1-2, the V gene TRBV12-3 or TRBV12-4; 7 nucleotides agree with TRBD1. Trimming took 1 base from V and 2 from J; bases not matched to a gene: 7. This CDR3 has 16 amino acids. CDR3 sequence (DNA): TGTGCCAGCAGTTTAGAGGGACAGATAATCAACTATGGCTACACCTTC. Translated, it gives CASSLEGQIINYGYTF.

The chain joins TRBV24-1 to TRBJ2-2; 9 nucleotides line up with TRBD1. The germline gives CDR1 KGHDR, CDR2 SFDVKD. This CDR3 contains 14 residues. V lost 7 bases and J lost 4; bases outside the gene matches: 3. In DNA, the CDR3 is TGTGCCACCAGGGACAGGGGTGGCACCGGGGAGCTGTTTTTT. Its protein product is CATRDRGGTGELFF.

There are many counts of this clonotype. This chain joins TRBV2 and TRBJ2-5; no firm D call. Germline V gene lookup returns CDR1 SNHLY and CDR2 FYNNEI. This CDR3 comprises 13 residues. The V gene lost 3 bases and the J gene lost 5 bases, with 10 bases spanning the gap. CDR3 amino acids: CASSDWVSETQYF. In DNA, the CDR3 is TGTGCCAGCAGTGATTGGGTATCCGAGACCCAGTACTTC.

This chain links TRBV2 with TRBJ1-1, with 8 bases lining up with TRBD1. The CDR3 sequence is 15 residues long. Germline CDR1 SNHLY, CDR2 FYNNEI. V lost 5 bases, J lost 0 bases, and 5 bases stayed unmatched. For the CDR3, the DNA is TGTGCCAGCAGTTACGGGACAGGATTGAACACTGAAGCTTTCTTT. This gives the protein CASSYGTGLNTEAFF.

The sample holds many counts of this clonotype. The J gene is TRBJ2-7, the V gene TRBV6-1; 8 bases are shared with TRBD1. In germline, CDR1 is MNHNS, CDR2 SASEGT. The CDR3 loop spans 14 amino acids. V dropped 6 bases and J dropped 6; count of bases not matched to a gene: 10. CDR3 sequence (DNA): TGTGCCAGCAGCCGACAGGGGATGAGCTTCGAGCAGTACTTC. Translated, it gives CASSRQGMSFEQYF.

This clonotype was detected many times. This chain joins TRBV7-2 and TRBJ2-7; D may be TRBD1 (5 bases). The ends were cut back, 0 bases at V and 0 bases at J, with 6 bases in the middle. CDR3 length: 14 residues. In germline, CDR1 is SGHTA, CDR2 FQGNSA. The CDR3 sequence is CASSLATGSYEQYF. In nucleotides, the CDR3 is TGTGCCAGCAGCTTAGCCACAGGCTCCTACGAGCAGTACTTC. The full variable domain, in which reference TRBV7-2 and TRBJ2-7 provide the parts outside the CDR3, is GAGVSQSPSNKVTEKGKDVELRCDPISGHTALYWYRQSLGQGLEFLIYFQGNSAPDKSGLPSDRFSAERTGGSVSTLTIQRTQQEDSAVYLCASSLATGSYEQYFGPGTRLTVT.

This clonotype was recorded at least ten times. V usage is TRBV7-2 and J usage is TRBJ2-7; TRBD2 matches 12 bases. Germline values: CDR1 SGHTA, CDR2 FQGNSA. The CDR3 spans 15 residues. V shed 0 bases and J 3 bases; nucleotides not matched to a gene: 0. The CDR3 DNA follows: TGTGCCAGCAGCTTAGCGGGACTAGCGGGCTACGAGCAGTACTTC. Amino acid sequence: CASSLAGLAGYEQYF.

The rearrangement links TRBV2 to TRBJ1-6, with TRBD1 as a possible D gene (5 bases). This CDR3 spans 16 amino acids. V lost 5 bases to trimming and J lost 7 bases, with 18 bases between them. CDR1 is SNHLY and CDR2 is FYNNEI in the germline V gene. DNA of the CDR3: TGTGCCAGCAGTACTCCCCCGGGACGGTACAATTCACCCCTCCACTTT. This gives the protein CASSTPPGRYNSPLHF.

V usage is TRBV20-1 and J usage is TRBJ2-5; D uncertain. Near its end, the DNA agrees better with TRBJ2-7, so the J call may be wrong. Germline loops: CDR1 DFQATT, CDR2 SNEGSKA (reference sequence). CDR3 length: 14 amino acids. CDR3 loop: CSALTPGSPPEQYF. The CDR3 bases are TGCAGTGCGCTCACCCCGGGCAGTCCCCCCGAGCAGTACTTC.

This clonotype has ten or more counts. The chain is built from TRBV12-3 or TRBV12-4 and TRBJ1-2; possibly TRBD1 for D (6 bases). V was pared by 4 bases and J by 6 bases, with 15 bases between. The length of the CDR3 is 14 residues. This chain's CDR3 is CASSSEGGVHGYTF. The CDR3, as DNA: TGTGCCAGCAGTTCCGAAGGGGGGGTCCATGGCTACACCTTC.

This clonotype has a count of ten or more. The V and J genes are TRBV5-1 and TRBJ2-7; 8 bases agree with TRBD1. This CDR3 comprises 13 residues. Germline loops: CDR1 SGHRS, CDR2 YFSETQ. V shed 7 bases and J 1 base; nucleotides not matched to a gene: 4. The CDR3 spells CASGQGGSYEQYF. DNA of the CDR3: TGCGCCAGCGGACAGGGAGGATCCTACGAGCAGTACTTC.

The rearrangement uses TRBV7-9 and TRBJ2-5, with a tentative D call TRBD2 (7 bases). The CDR3 covers 15 residues. Trimming removed 4 bases at V and 11 bases at J, with 23 bases between. CDR1 and CDR2 from the germline V gene are SEHNR and FQNEAQ (reference sequence). CDR3 in amino acids: CASSSDGGWTDTQYF. The CDR3, as DNA: TGTGCCAGCAGCTCGGACGGGGGGTGGACAGATACGCAGTACTTC.

A note on this clonotype: Since a much larger clone is just one base distant, this may be a read error. CDR3 nucleotides: TGTGTCAGCAGCCCAGGATTCCCTGAAGCTTTCTTT. This encodes CVSSPGFPEAFF. The chain couples TRBV7-2 to TRBJ1-1; D not resolved. Germline CDR1 is SGHTA and CDR2 is FQGNSA. The CDR3 consists of 12 residues.

The chain carries TRBV7-9 and TRBJ2-5, with 10 bases matching TRBD2. The length of the CDR3 is 18 residues. CDR1 and CDR2 from the germline V gene are SEHNR and FQNEAQ (reference sequence). V trimming: 5 bases; J trimming: 2 bases; junction bases outside the gene matches: 14. In nucleotides, the CDR3 is TGTGCCAGCAGCCACACACTAGCGGGACCGTCAATTCAAGAGACCCAGTACTTC. Translated, it gives CASSHTLAGPSIQETQYF.

A note on this clonotype: A much larger clone lies a single base off, so this may be a read error. The J gene is TRBJ2-2, the V gene TRBV7-9; D uncertain. Per the germline V gene, CDR1 is SEHNR and CDR2 is FQNEAQ (reference sequence). The CDR3 extends over 13 amino acids. CDR3 DNA sequence: TGTGCCAACAGCTTATACACGGGCGGGGAGCTGTTTTTT. The encoded protein is CANSLYTGGELFF.